A selection of T cell receptor beta chains follows, all from one sample in a study of cytomegalovirus exposure and HLA in healthy donors. Some clones are missing from TCRdb's copy, which holds only in-frame ones; the method was immunoSEQ multiplex PCR. The sample includes about 140,000 clones, 66% of them seen just once. The specimen was PBMCs. The receptors derive from a woman between 55 and 75 years old in good health and CMV-seronegative. Both conserved end residues are part of each CDR3. A D gene is named only where the DNA matches it firmly. Size tells how often a clone was seen (once, few, many) or the class of an expanded clone, and some rows leave it out.

>TRBJ2-1|NA|TRBD2|TRBV5-1
TGCGCCAGCAGCTCGGGACTAGCGGGACGTGCCTACAATGAGCAGTTCTTC
CASSSGLAGRAYNEQFF
>TRBJ2-2|NA|NA|TRBV20-1
TGCAGTGCCAGGTCCGACCTGGAGCTGTTTTTT
CSARSDLELFF
>TRBJ2-2|NA|NA|TRBV5-1
TGCGCCAGCAGCCGACAGGACAAGAGGGGCGGGGAGCTGTTTTTT
CASSRQDKRGGELFF
>TRBJ2-5|NA|NA|TRBV4-1
TGCGCCAGCAGCCAAGGGCTTCAAGAGACCCAGTACTTC
CASSQGLQETQYF
>TRBJ2-5|NA|NA|TRBV2
TGTGCCGGCAGTGAGAGGGCCCGGGAACCCACCGCCCAAGAGACCCAGTACTTC
CAGSERAREPTAQETQYF
>TRBJ1-2|NA|NA|TRBV9
TGTGCCAGCACCGTCGGGGCGGGGGGTAACTATGGCTACACCTTC
CASTVGAGGNYGYTF
>TRBJ2-7|NA|TRBD1|TRBV12-5
TGTGCTAGTGGTTTGGCGACCGGGACAGGGCAAAGCTCCTACGAGCAGTACTTC
CASGLATGTGQSSYEQYF
>TRBJ2-7|NA|NA|TRBV7-2
TGTGCCAGCAGCTTAGGTGGCAGCGCCTACGAGCAGTACTTC
CASSLGGSAYEQYF
>TRBJ1-2|NA|NA|TRBV28
TGTGCCAGCAGTTTAGGAGACAGAGATCTTGGTTACACCTTC
CASSLGDRDLGYTF
>TRBJ2-6|once|NA|TRBV13
TGTGCCAGCAGCTCTAGCGTGTCTGGGGCCAACGTCCTGACTTTC
CASSSSVSGANVLTF
>TRBJ1-4|NA|TRBD1|TRBV5-4
TGTGCCAGCAGCGAGCGACAGGGACTTGGAGAAAAACTGTTTTTT
CASSERQGLGEKLFF
>TRBJ2-1|few|TRBD1|TRBV15
TGTGCCACCAGCAGCGGCGGGCACAGGGGGCGATACAATGAGCAGTTCTTC
CATSSGGHRGRYNEQFF
>TRBJ1-1|NA|NA|TRBV9
TGTGCCAGCAGCCCGAGGGGGGGGAATAACGAAGCTTTCTTT
CASSPRGGNNEAFF
>TRBJ2-7|NA|TRBD1|TRBV5-5
TGTGCCAGCAGCACGGGGACAGGGGCATCCGAGCAGTACTTC
CASSTGTGASEQYF
>TRBJ1-2|NA|TRBD1|TRBV6-1
TGTGCCAGCAGTGAGACACAGGGGGCCTATGGCTACACCTTC
CASSETQGAYGYTF
>TRBJ1-5|once|TRBD1|TRBV28
TGTGCCAGCAGTTTACAGGGGGGCGGCAATCAGCCCCAGCATTTT
CASSLQGGGNQPQHF
>TRBJ1-2|NA|NA|TRBV7-2
TGTGCCAGCAGGTCGCGGGGAACTAACTATGGCTACACCTTC
CASRSRGTNYGYTF
>TRBJ2-1|NA|NA|TRBV25-1
TGTGCCATCGGGGCGGGGCTCGGGATAGGCAATGAGCAGTTCTTC
CAIGAGLGIGNEQFF
>TRBJ2-5|NA|NA|TRBV12-2
TGTGCAAGTCGCCCTGGGAGACTAGACATTCAAGAGACCCAGTACTTC
CASRPGRLDIQETQYF
>TRBJ1-6|NA|NA|TRBV7-9
TGTGCCAGCCAACCTCTTAGCTCCTATAATTCACCCCTCCACTTT
CASQPLSSYNSPLHF
>TRBJ1-5|NA|NA|TRBV28
TGTGCCAGCAGTTTCCCCTTGATGGGCAGCAATAGCAATCAGCCCCAGCATTTT
CASSFPLMGSNSNQPQHF
>TRBJ2-7|NA|NA|TRBV12-2
TGTGCAAGTCGCTTGGCACCCTACGAGCAGTACTTC
CASRLAPYEQYF
>TRBJ1-6|NA|NA|TRBV6-1
TGTGCCAGCAGGGGTCCAGGGCTCTATAATTCACCCCTCCACTTT
CASRGPGLYNSPLHF
>TRBJ2-3|NA|TRBD2|TRBV10-3
TGTGCCATCAGTGATCGAGGACTAGCGGTAGATACGCAGTATTTT
CAISDRGLAVDTQYF
>TRBJ1-1|NA|NA|TRBV2
TGTGCCAGCAGTGGGCAGATGAACACTGAAGCTTTCTTT
CASSGQMNTEAFF
>TRBJ2-1|few|TRBD1|TRBV5-6
TGTGCCAGCAGCGCCGTAACGAAGGGGGCGTCATACAATGAGCAGTTCTTC
CASSAVTKGASYNEQFF
>TRBJ1-1|NA|TRBD1|TRBV4-1
TGCGCCAGCAGCCTCGCCGGGACAGGGGTTATTGAAGCTTTCTTT
CASSLAGTGVIEAFF
>TRBJ2-7|once|TRBD1|TRBV19
TGTGCCAGTAGTATAACGGACAGGACCTACGAGCAGTACTTC
CASSITDRTYEQYF
>TRBJ2-3|few|NA|TRBV18
TGTGCCAGCTCACCTCAAGATACGCAGTATTTT
CASSPQDTQYF
>TRBJ1-1|NA|NA|TRBV5-1
TGCGCCAGCAGCTTGCAGGGCGGAGATTCTGGTGAAGCTTTCTTT
CASSLQGGDSGEAFF
>TRBJ2-2|NA|TRBD1|TRBV28
TGTGCCAGCAGTTTAGGGACAGGACGGGAGCTGTTTTTT
CASSLGTGRELFF
>TRBJ2-7|few|NA|TRBV18
TGTGCCAGCTCACCGCTCCCGGGACTCCGCTCCTACGAGCAGTACTTC
CASSPLPGLRSYEQYF
>TRBJ2-3|few|TRBD1|TRBV5-4
TGTGCCAGCAGCTTGTGGGACAGGGGGATCACAGATACGCAGTATTTT
CASSLWDRGITDTQYF
>TRBJ1-5|few|TRBD1|TRBV5-3
TGTGCCAGAAGCCGACAAGGACAGGGGGGCAATCAGCCCCAGCATTTT
CARSRQGQGGNQPQHF
>TRBJ1-1|few|TRBD1|TRBV29-1
TGCAGCGTTCGCGACAGGGTGAACACTGAAGCTTTCTTT
CSVRDRVNTEAFF
>TRBJ2-2|few|NA|TRBV13
TGTGCCAGCAGCTTAACCCACCGGCGGGCCCTATTCGGGGAGCTGTTTTTT
CASSLTHRRALFGELFF
>TRBJ1-2|NA|TRBD1|TRBV25-1
TGTGCCAGCAGTCAAAATGTGGGGACAGACGGGGGCTACACCTTC
CASSQNVGTDGGYTF
>TRBJ2-1|NA|NA|TRBV2
TGTGCCAGCAGTAGCGCGGGCTTCGGCTACAATGAGCAGTTCTTC
CASSSAGFGYNEQFF
>TRBJ2-7|once|TRBD2|TRBV19
TGTGCCAGTAGTATCGGGGGGGCGAGCAACGAGCAGTACTTC
CASSIGGASNEQYF
>TRBJ2-4|NA|TRBD1|TRBV7-2
TGTGCCAGCAGCTTACGGACAGGGGGCGCCAAAAACATTCAGTACTTC
CASSLRTGGAKNIQYF
>TRBJ1-3|NA|TRBD1|TRBV10-1
TGCGCCAGCAATCCGGGACAGGGAGCTGGAAACACCATATATTTT
CASNPGQGAGNTIYF
>TRBJ2-1|few|TRBD2|TRBV7-6
TGTGCCAGCAGCTTAACGGGGGGCTCCTACAATGAGCAGTTCTTC
CASSLTGGSYNEQFF
>TRBJ2-5|NA|TRBD2|TRBV7-2
TGTGCCAGCAGCAGACGCAAGGGACTAGCGGAAGAGACCCAGTACTTC
CASSRRKGLAEETQYF
>TRBJ2-3|once|TRBD2|TRBV5-4
TGTGCCAGCAGCTTGGTGAGACTAGCGGGAGGTAGCACAGATACGCAGTATTTT
CASSLVRLAGGSTDTQYF
>TRBJ2-5|NA|TRBD2|TRBV7-8
TGTGCCAGCAGTCAAGGTGCAAGCGGGAGGGCCAGGGAGACCCAGTACTTC
CASSQGASGRARETQYF